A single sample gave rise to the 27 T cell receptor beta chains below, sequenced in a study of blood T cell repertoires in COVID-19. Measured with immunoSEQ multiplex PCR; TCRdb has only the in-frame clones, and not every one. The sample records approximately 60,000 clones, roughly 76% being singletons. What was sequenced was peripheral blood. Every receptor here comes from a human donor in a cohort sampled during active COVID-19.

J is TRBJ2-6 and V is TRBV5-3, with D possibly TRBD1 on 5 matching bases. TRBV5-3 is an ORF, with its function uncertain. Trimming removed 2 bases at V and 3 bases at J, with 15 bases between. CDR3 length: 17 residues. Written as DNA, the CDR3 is TGTGCCAGAAGCTTTGGCAGGGTCGTCTGTGGGGCCAACGTCCTGACTTTC. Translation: CARSFGRVVCGANVLTF.

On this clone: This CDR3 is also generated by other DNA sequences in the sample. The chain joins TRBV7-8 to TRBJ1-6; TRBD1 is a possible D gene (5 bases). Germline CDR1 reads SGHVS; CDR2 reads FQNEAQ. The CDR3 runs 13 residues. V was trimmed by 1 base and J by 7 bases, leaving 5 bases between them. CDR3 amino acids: CASSLGQNSPLHF. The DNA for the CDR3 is TGTGCCAGCAGCTTAGGACAGAATTCACCCCTCCACTTT.

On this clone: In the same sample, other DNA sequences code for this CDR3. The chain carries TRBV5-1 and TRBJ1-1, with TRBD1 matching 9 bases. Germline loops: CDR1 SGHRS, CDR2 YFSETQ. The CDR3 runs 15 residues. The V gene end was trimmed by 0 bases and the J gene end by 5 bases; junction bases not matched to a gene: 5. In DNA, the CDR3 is TGCGCCAGCAGCTTGGCGGGACAGGGTTGGACTGAAGCTTTCTTT. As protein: CASSLAGQGWTEAFF.

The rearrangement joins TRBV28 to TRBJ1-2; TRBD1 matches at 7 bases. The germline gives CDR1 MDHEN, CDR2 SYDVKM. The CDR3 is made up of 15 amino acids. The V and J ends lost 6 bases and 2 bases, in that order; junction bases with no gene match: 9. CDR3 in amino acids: CASRGGLDRNYGYTF. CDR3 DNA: TGTGCCAGCAGGGGGGGTTTGGACAGGAACTATGGCTACACCTTC.

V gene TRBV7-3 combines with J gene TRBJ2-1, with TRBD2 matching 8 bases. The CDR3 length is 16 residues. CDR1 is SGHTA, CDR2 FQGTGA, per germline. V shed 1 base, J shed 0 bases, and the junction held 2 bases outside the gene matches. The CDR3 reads CASSLKAGGSYNEQFF. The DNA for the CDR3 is TGTGCCAGCAGCTTAAAGGCGGGGGGCTCCTACAATGAGCAGTTCTTC.

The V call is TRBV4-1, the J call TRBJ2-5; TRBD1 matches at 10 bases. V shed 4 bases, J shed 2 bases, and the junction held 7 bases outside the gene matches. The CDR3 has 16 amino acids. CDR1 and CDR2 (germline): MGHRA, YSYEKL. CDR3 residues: CASSLQGQGQQETQYF. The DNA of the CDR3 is TGCGCCAGCAGCCTTCAGGGACAGGGGCAACAAGAGACCCAGTACTTC.

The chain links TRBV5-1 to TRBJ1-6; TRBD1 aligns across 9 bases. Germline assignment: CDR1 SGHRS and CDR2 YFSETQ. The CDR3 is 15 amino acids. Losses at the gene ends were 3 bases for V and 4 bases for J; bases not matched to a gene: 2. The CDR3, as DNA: TGCGCCAGCAGCTCTGGGACAGGGTATAATTCACCCCTCCACTTT. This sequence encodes CASSSGTGYNSPLHF.

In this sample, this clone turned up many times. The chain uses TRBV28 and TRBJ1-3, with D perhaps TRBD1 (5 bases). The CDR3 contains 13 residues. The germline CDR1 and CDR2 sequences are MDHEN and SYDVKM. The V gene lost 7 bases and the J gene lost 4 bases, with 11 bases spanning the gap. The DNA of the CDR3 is TGTGCCAGCAACGGGGGGTTAGGAAACACCATATATTTT. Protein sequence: CASNGGLGNTIYF. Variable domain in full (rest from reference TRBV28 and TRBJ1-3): DVKVTQSSRYLVKRTGEKVFLECVQDMDHENMFWYRQDPGLGLRLIYFSYDVKMKEKGDIPEGYSVSREKKERFSLILESASTNQTSMYLCASNGGLGNTIYFGEGSWLTVV.

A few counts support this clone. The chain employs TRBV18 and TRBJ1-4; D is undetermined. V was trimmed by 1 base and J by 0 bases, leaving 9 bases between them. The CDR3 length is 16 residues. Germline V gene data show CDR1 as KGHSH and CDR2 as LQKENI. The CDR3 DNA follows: TGTGCCAGCTCACCACGGCAGGCTACAACTAATGAAAAACTGTTTTTT. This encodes CASSPRQATTNEKLFF. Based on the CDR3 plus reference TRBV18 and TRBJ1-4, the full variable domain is NAGVMQNPRHLVRRRGQEARLRCSPMKGHSHVYWYRQLPEEGLKFMVYLQKENIIDESGMPKERFSAEFPKEGPSILRIQQVVRGDSAAYFCASSPRQATTNEKLFFGSGTQLSVL.

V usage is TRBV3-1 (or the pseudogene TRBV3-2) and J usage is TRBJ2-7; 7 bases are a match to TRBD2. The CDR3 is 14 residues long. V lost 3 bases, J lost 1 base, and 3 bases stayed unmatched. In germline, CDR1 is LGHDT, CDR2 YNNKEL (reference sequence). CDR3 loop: CASSHGSGSYEQYF. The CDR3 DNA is TGTGCCAGCAGCCATGGTAGCGGGTCCTACGAGCAGTACTTC.

The CDR3 nucleotides read TGTGCCAGCAGTGAAGCTCCGGACAGGGTGGCTGGAAACACCATATATTTT. It specifies CASSEAPDRVAGNTIYF. The V gene is TRBV2, the J gene TRBJ1-3; 8 positions agree with TRBD1. Germline V gives CDR1 SNHLY, CDR2 FYNNEI. The CDR3 sequence is 17 residues long. J lost 2 bases, V lost 0 bases, and 6 bases had no gene match.

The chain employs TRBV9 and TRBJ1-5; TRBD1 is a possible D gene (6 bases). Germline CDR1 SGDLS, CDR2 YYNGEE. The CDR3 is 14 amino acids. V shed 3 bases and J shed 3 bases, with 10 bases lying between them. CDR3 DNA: TGTGCCAGCAGCGCTGGGACACACAATCAGCCCCAGCATTTT. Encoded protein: CASSAGTHNQPQHF.

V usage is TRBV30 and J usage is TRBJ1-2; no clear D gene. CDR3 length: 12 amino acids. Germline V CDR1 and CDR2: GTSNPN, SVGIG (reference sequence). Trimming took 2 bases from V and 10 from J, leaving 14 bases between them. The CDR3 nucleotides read TGTGCCTGGAGTCAGAGGGCTCTGTCCTACACCTTC. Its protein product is CAWSQRALSYTF.

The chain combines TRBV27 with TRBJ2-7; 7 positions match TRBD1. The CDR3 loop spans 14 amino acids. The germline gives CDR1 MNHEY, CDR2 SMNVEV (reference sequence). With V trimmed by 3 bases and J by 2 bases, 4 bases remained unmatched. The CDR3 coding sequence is TGTGCCAGCAGTTTCCCGGACAGGCCCTACGAGCAGTACTTC. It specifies CASSFPDRPYEQYF.

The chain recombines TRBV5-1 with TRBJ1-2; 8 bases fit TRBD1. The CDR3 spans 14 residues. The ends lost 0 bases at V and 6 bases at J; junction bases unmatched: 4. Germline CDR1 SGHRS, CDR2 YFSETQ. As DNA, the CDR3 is TGCGCCAGCAGCTTGGGACAGGGGATGCATGGCTACACCTTC. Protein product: CASSLGQGMHGYTF.

The CDR3 DNA follows: TGTGCCAGCAGTGAACGGGCTAGCGGGGGCAAGACAGATACGCAGTATTTT. The encoded protein is CASSERASGGKTDTQYF. V usage is TRBV2 and J usage is TRBJ2-3, with 10 bases that match TRBD2. Looked up from germline, CDR1 is SNHLY and CDR2 is FYNNEI. CDR3 size: 17 residues. V lost 2 bases to trimming and J lost 3 bases; unmatched junction nucleotides: 8.

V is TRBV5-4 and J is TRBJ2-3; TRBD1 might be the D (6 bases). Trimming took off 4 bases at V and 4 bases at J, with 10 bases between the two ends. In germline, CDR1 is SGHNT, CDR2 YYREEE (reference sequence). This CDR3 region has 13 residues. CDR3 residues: CASSVTGSDTQYF. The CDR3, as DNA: TGTGCCAGCAGCGTAACAGGGTCAGATACGCAGTATTTT. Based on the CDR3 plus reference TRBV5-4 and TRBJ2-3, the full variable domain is ETGVTQSPTHLIKTRGQQVTLRCSSQSGHNTVSWYQQALGQGPQFIFQYYREEENGRGNFPPRFSGLQFPNYSSELNVNALELDDSALYLCASSVTGSDTQYFGPGTRLTVL.

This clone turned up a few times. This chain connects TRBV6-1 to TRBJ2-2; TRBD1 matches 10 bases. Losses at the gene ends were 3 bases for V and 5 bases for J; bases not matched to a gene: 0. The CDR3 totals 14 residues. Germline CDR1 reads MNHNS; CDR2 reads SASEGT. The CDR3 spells CASSEDRGTGELFF. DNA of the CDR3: TGTGCCAGCAGTGAGGACAGGGGGACCGGGGAGCTGTTTTTT.

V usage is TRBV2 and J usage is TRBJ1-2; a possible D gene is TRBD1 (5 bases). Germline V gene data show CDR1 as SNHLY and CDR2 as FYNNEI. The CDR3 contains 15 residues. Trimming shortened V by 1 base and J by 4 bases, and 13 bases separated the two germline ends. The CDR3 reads CASSEGGRAVYGYTF. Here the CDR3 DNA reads TGTGCCAGCAGTGAAGGGGGCAGGGCAGTCTATGGCTACACCTTC. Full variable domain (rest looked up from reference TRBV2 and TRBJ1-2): EPEVTQTPSHQVTQMGQEVILRCVPISNHLYFYWYRQILGQKVEFLVSFYNNEISEKSEIFDDQFSVERPDGSNFTLKIRSTKLEDSAMYFCASSEGGRAVYGYTFGSGTRLTVV.

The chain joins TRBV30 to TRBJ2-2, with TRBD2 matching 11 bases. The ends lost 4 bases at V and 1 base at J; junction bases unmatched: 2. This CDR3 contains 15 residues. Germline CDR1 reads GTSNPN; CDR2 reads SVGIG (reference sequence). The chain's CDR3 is CAWKLAGVNTGELFF. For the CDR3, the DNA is TGTGCCTGGAAACTAGCGGGGGTGAACACCGGGGAGCTGTTTTTT.

CDR3 sequence reads: CATSRDPGETQYF. DNA for the CDR3: TGTGCCACCAGCAGAGATCCGGGGGAGACCCAGTACTTC. V and J are TRBV15 and TRBJ2-5, with D perhaps TRBD2 (5 bases). Germline loops: CDR1 LNHNV, CDR2 YYDKDF (reference sequence). Trimming removed 0 bases from V and 5 bases from J, with 7 bases in between. This CDR3 is 13 amino acids long. Full variable domain (remainder filled in from reference TRBV15 and TRBJ2-5): DAMVIQNPRYQVTQFGKPVTLSCSQTLNHNVMYWYQQKSSQAPKLLFHYYDKDFNNEADTPDNFQSRRPNTSFCFLDIRSPGLGDTAMYLCATSRDPGETQYFGPGTRLLVL.

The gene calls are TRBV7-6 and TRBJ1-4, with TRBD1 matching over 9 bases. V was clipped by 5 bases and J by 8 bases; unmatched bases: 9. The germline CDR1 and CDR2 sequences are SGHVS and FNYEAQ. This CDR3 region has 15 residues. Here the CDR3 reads CASSIGQGKGEKLFF. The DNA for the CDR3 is TGTGCCAGCAGCATTGGACAGGGGAAAGGCGAAAAACTGTTTTTT.

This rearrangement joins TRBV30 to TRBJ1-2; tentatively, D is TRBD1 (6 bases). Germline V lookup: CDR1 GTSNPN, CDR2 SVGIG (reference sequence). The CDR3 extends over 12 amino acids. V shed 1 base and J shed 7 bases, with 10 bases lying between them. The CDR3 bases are TGTGCCTGGAGTGCAGGGGTAGGTGGCTACACCTTC. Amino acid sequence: CAWSAGVGGYTF.

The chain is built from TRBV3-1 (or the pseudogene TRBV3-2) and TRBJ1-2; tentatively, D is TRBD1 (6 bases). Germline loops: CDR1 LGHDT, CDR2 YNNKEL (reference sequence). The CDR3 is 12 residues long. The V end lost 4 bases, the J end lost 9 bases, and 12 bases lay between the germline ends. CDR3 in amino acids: CASSPNRVRYTF. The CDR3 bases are TGTGCCAGCAGCCCCAACAGGGTGCGCTACACCTTC.

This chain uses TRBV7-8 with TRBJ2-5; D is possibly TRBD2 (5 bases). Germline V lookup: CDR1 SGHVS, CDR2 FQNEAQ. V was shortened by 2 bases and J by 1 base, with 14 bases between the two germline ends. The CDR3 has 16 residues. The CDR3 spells CASSLQAGVSQETQYF. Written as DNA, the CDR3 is TGTGCCAGCAGCTTACAGGCCGGGGTGAGCCAAGAGACCCAGTACTTC. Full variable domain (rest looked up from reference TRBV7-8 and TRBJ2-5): GAGVSQSPRYKVAKRGQDVALRCDPISGHVSLFWYQQALGQGPEFLTYFQNEAQLDKSGLPSDRFFAERPEGSVSTLKIQRTQQEDSAVYLCASSLQAGVSQETQYFGPGTRLLVL.

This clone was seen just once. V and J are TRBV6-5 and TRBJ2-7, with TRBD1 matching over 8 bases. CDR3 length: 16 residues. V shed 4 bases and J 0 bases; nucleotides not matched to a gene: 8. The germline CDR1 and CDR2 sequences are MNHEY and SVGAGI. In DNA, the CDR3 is TGTGCCAGCAGTTCCAAGAGACAGGGGACCTCCTACGAGCAGTACTTC. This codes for CASSSKRQGTSYEQYF.

The CDR3 DNA is TGTGCCAGTAGTCCGGGACAGAGCTCCTACGAGCAGTACTTC. Translating gives CASSPGQSSYEQYF. The chain has TRBV19 and TRBJ2-7, with 7 bases lining up with TRBD1. Losses at the gene ends were 5 bases for V and 0 bases for J; bases not matched to a gene: 4. The V gene's germline CDR1 is LNHDA and CDR2 SQIVND (reference sequence). The CDR3 loop spans 14 amino acids.